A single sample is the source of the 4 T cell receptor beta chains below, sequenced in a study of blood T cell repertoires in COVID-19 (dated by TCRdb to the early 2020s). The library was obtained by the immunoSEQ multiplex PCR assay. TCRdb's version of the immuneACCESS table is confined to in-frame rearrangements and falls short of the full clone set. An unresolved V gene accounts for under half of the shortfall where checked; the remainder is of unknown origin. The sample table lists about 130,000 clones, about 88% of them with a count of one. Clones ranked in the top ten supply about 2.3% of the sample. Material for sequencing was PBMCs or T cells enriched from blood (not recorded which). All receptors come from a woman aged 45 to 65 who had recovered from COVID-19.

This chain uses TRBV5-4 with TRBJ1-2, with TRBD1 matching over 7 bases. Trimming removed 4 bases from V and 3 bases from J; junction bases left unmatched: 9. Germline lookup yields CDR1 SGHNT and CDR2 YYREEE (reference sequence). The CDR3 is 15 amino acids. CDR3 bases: TGTGCCAGCAGCCTCGCCGTAGACAGGGACTATGGCTACACCTTC. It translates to CASSLAVDRDYGYTF.

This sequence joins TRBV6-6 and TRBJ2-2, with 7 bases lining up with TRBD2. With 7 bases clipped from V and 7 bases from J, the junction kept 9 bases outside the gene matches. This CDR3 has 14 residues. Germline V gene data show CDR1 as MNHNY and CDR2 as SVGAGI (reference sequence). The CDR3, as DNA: TGTGCCAGCACCATCGGACTAGGTGGCGGGGAGCTGTTTTTT. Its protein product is CASTIGLGGGELFF.

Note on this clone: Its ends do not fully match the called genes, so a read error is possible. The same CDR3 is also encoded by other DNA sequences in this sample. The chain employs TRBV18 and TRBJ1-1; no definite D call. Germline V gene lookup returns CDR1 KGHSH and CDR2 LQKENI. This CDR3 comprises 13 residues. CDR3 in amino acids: CASSPQLNTEAFF. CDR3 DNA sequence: TGTGCCAGCTCGCCACAGCTGAACACTGAAGCTTTCTTT.

Here the CDR3 reads CASSTWYGFGELFF. CDR3 bases: TGTGCCAGCAGCACTTGGTACGGTTTCGGGGAGCTGTTTTTT. The chain is built from TRBV7-8 and TRBJ2-2; D gene uncertain. The CDR3 is 14 residues long. Germline V gene sequence: CDR1 SGHVS, CDR2 FQNEAQ. V was shortened by 5 bases and J by 7 bases, with 14 bases between the two germline ends. The variable domain in full, completed from reference TRBV7-8 and TRBJ2-2, reads GAGVSQSPRYKVAKRGQDVALRCDPISGHVSLFWYQQALGQGPEFLTYFQNEAQLDKSGLPSDRFFAERPEGSVSTLKIQRTQQEDSAVYLCASSTWYGFGELFFGEGSRLTVL.